This T cell receptor (beta chain) was documented in a study of T cell responses to AZD1222 COVID-19 vaccine. Method: immunoSEQ multiplex PCR; TCRdb's copy keeps in-frame clones and lacks some. The sample records about 130,000 clones, about 90% being singletons. Germline CDR1 reads MDHEN; CDR2 reads SYDVKM. There are 17 residues in the CDR3. V was cut by 3 bases and J by 0 bases, with 17 bases left in between. This TCR was sampled from an adult who received the AZD1222 COVID-19 vaccine. The chain has TRBV28 and TRBJ2-5; D may correspond to TRBD1 or TRBD2 (5 bases each). The sample consisted of peripheral blood, taken 28 days after the second AZD1222 dose. The CDR3 sequence: CASSFQWGGSDQETQYF. The DNA for the CDR3 is TGTGCCAGCAGTTTTCAATGGGGCGGGTCCGACCAAGAGACCCAGTACTTC.